This TCR gamma chain appears in the sequencing data of a study of γδ T cells in repeated Plasmodium falciparum infection. This clone has at least ten counts. Its ends do not fully match the called genes, so a read error is possible. Germline CDR1 and CDR2: EGSTGY and YDSYTSSV. This CDR3 region has 11 residues. TCRdb redid the clone calls on the multiplex PCR reads with CATT. Of roughly 24,000 gamma-chain clones in the sample, 3% were seen once. Bulk repertoires came from Vgamma9/Vdelta2+ or Vdelta2-negative gammadelta T cells flow-sorted from PBMC. This TCR was sampled from a pool of human donors (malaria-infected and uninfected, not separated). The sample was gamma-delta T cells from blood. This sequence joins TRGV4 and TRGJ1 or TRGJ2. CDR3 region: CAAWGARVGVF. The CDR3 DNA sequence: TGTGCCGCCTGGGGTGCGCGGGTTGGAGTCTTT.